Shown below are 24 T cell receptor beta chains from a single sample sequenced in a study of T cells in Graves' hyperthyroidism and ophthalmopathy. Amplified TCR beta CDR3 regions came from RNA transcripts. The HTBI primer set drove a first-round RT-PCR of the TCR CDR3. TCRdb reprocessed the multiplex PCR reads with MiXCR, giving one entry per CDR3 protein. The table includes about 420,000 distinct CDR3 sequences, 15% to 18% detected once. The sequenced material came from blood. The receptors were sampled from a woman between 18 and 29 years old with Graves' hyperthyroidism.

This clonotype was recorded many times. The chain couples TRBV6-1 to TRBJ1-4; 10 positions agree with TRBD1. V was pared by 6 bases and J by 7 bases, with 5 bases of the junction left unmatched. Per germline, CDR1 MNHNS and CDR2 SASEGT. This CDR3 comprises 14 residues. The CDR3 region has the DNA TGTGCCAGCAGAAGACAGGGGGCAGGTGAAAAACTGTTTTTT. Translation: CASRRQGAGEKLFF.

The sample holds a few counts of this clonotype. The rearrangement links TRBV27 to TRBJ2-7, with 8 positions matching TRBD1. Germline CDR1 MNHEY, CDR2 SMNVEV (reference sequence). There are 13 residues in the CDR3. V lost 6 bases to trimming and J lost 4 bases; unmatched junction nucleotides: 5. As DNA, the CDR3 is TGTGCCAGCAGCCACGGGGACAGGTACGAGCAGTACTTC. Its translation: CASSHGDRYEQYF.

This clonotype was counted many times. This chain joins TRBV11-2 and TRBJ2-3; TRBD2 matches 14 bases. Per germline, CDR1 SGHAT and CDR2 FQNNGV. CDR3 length: 18 residues. The ends lost 4 bases at V and 2 bases at J; junction bases unmatched: 8. The CDR3 DNA reads TGTGCCAGCAGCTCCGCCCGGACTAGCGGGGGGCCCACAGATACGCAGTATTTT. Amino acids: CASSSARTSGGPTDTQYF. Based on the CDR3 plus reference TRBV11-2 and TRBJ2-3, the full variable domain is EAGVAQSPRYKIIEKRQSVAFWCNPISGHATLYWYQQILGQGPKLLIQFQNNGVVDDSQLPKDRFSAERLKGVDSTLKIQPAKLEDSAVYLCASSSARTSGGPTDTQYFGPGTRLTVL.

This clonotype came up many times. The gene calls are TRBV27 and TRBJ2-7; 8 nucleotides agree with TRBD1. The V gene end was trimmed by 6 bases and the J gene end by 1 base; junction bases not matched to a gene: 5. CDR1 and CDR2 from the germline V gene are MNHEY and SMNVEV (reference sequence). This CDR3 spans 14 amino acids. CDR3 residues: CASRPGTGSYEQYF. CDR3 coding DNA: TGTGCCAGCAGACCCGGGACAGGTTCCTACGAGCAGTACTTC.

This clonotype came up many times. The chain recombines TRBV12-3 or TRBV12-4 with TRBJ1-1; possibly TRBD1 for D (5 bases). CDR3 length: 17 amino acids. V lost 2 bases, J lost 5 bases, and 21 bases lay in between. Here the CDR3 reads CASSLRGALDRLTEAFF. Written as DNA, the CDR3 is TGTGCCAGCAGTTTAAGAGGGGCTCTTGATCGGTTAACTGAAGCTTTCTTT.

The chain links TRBV10-3 to TRBJ2-1; D tentatively fits TRBD1 or TRBD2 (5 bases each). CDR3 length equals 15 residues. Trimming took 6 bases from V and 4 from J, leaving 16 bases between them. Per germline, CDR1 ENHRY and CDR2 SYGVKD. CDR3 bases: TGTGCCATCAGGGACCGGGACGGAACATACAATGAGCAGTTCTTC. Amino acids: CAIRDRDGTYNEQFF.

Ten or more counts support this clonotype. The chain carries TRBV5-6 and TRBJ1-1, with a weak D call TRBD1 (6 bases). Trimming removed 2 bases from V and 5 bases from J, with 19 bases in between. Germline CDR1 SGHDT, CDR2 YYEEEE. The CDR3 covers 16 residues. The CDR3 coding sequence is TGTGCCAGCAGCTTTCGTCTCAGTACAGGGACAACTGAAGCTTTCTTT. Protein sequence: CASSFRLSTGTTEAFF.

This clonotype was picked up many times. The genes are TRBV12-3 or TRBV12-4 and TRBJ2-1; 9 bases align to TRBD2. V shed 1 base and J 2 bases; nucleotides not matched to a gene: 6. This CDR3 has 17 amino acids. CDR3: CASSLGLAGTTYNEQFF. Written as DNA, the CDR3 is TGTGCCAGCAGTTTAGGGCTAGCGGGAACGACCTACAATGAGCAGTTCTTC.

V and J are TRBV12-3 or TRBV12-4 and TRBJ1-1; a weak D match, TRBD1 (5 bases). The CDR3 has 14 residues. V was shortened by 5 bases and J by 5 bases, with 15 bases between the two germline ends. In nucleotides, the CDR3 is TGTGCCAGCAGTCCTCCGGGGGGTGGGACTGAAGCTTTCTTT. The encoded protein is CASSPPGGGTEAFF.

In this sample, this clonotype turned up many times. The rearrangement links TRBV7-8 to TRBJ2-3; possible D gene TRBD2, 6 bases. V lost 1 base to trimming and J lost 1 base, with 9 bases between them. The germline gives CDR1 SGHVS, CDR2 FQNEAQ. The CDR3 has 15 amino acids. CDR3 protein: CASSLGSSGTDTQYF. The DNA for the CDR3 is TGTGCCAGCAGCTTAGGTTCTAGCGGCACAGATACGCAGTATTTT.

This clonotype showed up many times. The chain recombines TRBV20-1 with TRBJ2-5; 10 nucleotides agree with TRBD2. V shed 6 bases, J shed 5 bases, and the junction held 6 bases outside the gene matches. In germline, CDR1 is DFQATT, CDR2 SNEGSKA (reference sequence). The CDR3 runs 13 residues. The CDR3 sequence: CSAQREGGETQYF. CDR3 bases: TGCAGTGCACAGCGGGAGGGAGGGGAGACCCAGTACTTC.

This clonotype was counted many times. The rearrangement joins TRBV6-1 to TRBJ1-2; D not certain. The CDR3 loop spans 12 amino acids. V lost 1 base to trimming and J lost 5 bases, with 5 bases between them. The V gene's germline CDR1 is MNHNS and CDR2 SASEGT. CDR3 protein: CASSEVEYGYTF. CDR3 DNA sequence: TGTGCCAGCAGTGAAGTGGAATATGGCTACACCTTC.

This clonotype was seen many times. The V gene is TRBV12-3 or TRBV12-4, the J gene TRBJ2-2; no clear D. CDR3 length: 16 residues. Trimming left V 3 bases short and J 8 bases short, with 19 bases between. CDR3: CASSFVGALKVGELFF. The CDR3 DNA is TGTGCCAGCAGTTTCGTCGGTGCACTTAAGGTTGGGGAGCTGTTTTTT.

This chain uses TRBV7-9 with TRBJ2-5, with 10 bases matching TRBD2. Germline-derived CDR1 and CDR2 are SEHNR and FQNEAQ (reference sequence). The CDR3 is made up of 16 amino acids. V gave up 5 bases and J gave up 3 bases; unmatched junction bases: 9. Here the CDR3 DNA reads TGTGCCAGCAGCACCCCCAGCGGGGGGGCCAAAGAGACCCAGTACTTC. This translates into CASSTPSGGAKETQYF.

V gene TRBV2 combines with J gene TRBJ2-7, with TRBD1 as a possible D gene (6 bases). V was pared by 6 bases and J by 4 bases, with 16 bases between. Looked up from germline, CDR1 is SNHLY and CDR2 is FYNNEI. The CDR3 sequence is 14 residues long. The CDR3 spells CASRFQGWGYEQYF. CDR3 nucleotides: TGTGCCAGCAGATTCCAGGGGTGGGGGTACGAGCAGTACTTC.

The chain couples TRBV19 to TRBJ1-2, with TRBD1 as a possible D gene (5 bases). The V gene's germline CDR1 is LNHDA and CDR2 SQIVND (reference sequence). V was cut by 7 bases and J by 3 bases, with 9 bases left in between. This CDR3 is 12 amino acids long. CDR3 nucleotides: TGTGCCAGTAATCTAGGGGACTATGGCTACACCTTC. It is translated as CASNLGDYGYTF.

This clonotype occurred a few times. The rearrangement joins TRBV5-1 to TRBJ2-1, with 13 bases that match TRBD2. CDR1 is SGHRS, CDR2 YFSETQ, per germline. The CDR3 totals 18 residues. The trim removed 3 bases at V and 1 base at J, leaving 7 bases unmatched. This CDR3 is CASSWETSGGLSYNEQFF. Here the CDR3 DNA reads TGCGCCAGCAGCTGGGAGACTAGCGGGGGGCTTTCCTACAATGAGCAGTTCTTC. Complete variable domain (other parts from reference TRBV5-1 and TRBJ2-1): KAGVTQTPRYLIKTRGQQVTLSCSPISGHRSVSWYQQTPGQGLQFLFEYFSETQRNKGNFPGRFSGRQFSNSRSEMNVSTLELGDSALYLCASSWETSGGLSYNEQFFGPGTRLTVL.

This clonotype was observed a few times. The chain joins TRBV19 to TRBJ2-2, with 12 bases matching TRBD2. This CDR3 is 16 amino acids long. CDR1 is LNHDA and CDR2 is SQIVND in the germline V gene (reference sequence). The V and J ends lost 3 bases and 5 bases, in that order; junction bases with no gene match: 4. The CDR3 loop reads CASSMTSGSNTGELFF. CDR3 DNA sequence: TGTGCCAGTAGTATGACTAGCGGGAGTAATACCGGGGAGCTGTTTTTT.

This chain joins TRBV5-1 and TRBJ1-2, with D possibly TRBD1 on 6 matching bases. The CDR3 totals 13 residues. V was trimmed by 1 base and J by 6 bases, leaving 10 bases between them. Germline V gene lookup returns CDR1 SGHRS and CDR2 YFSETQ. CDR3 sequence: CASSLTAGDGYTF. In DNA, the CDR3 is TGCGCCAGCAGCTTGACGGCAGGGGATGGCTACACCTTC.

The chain combines TRBV2 with TRBJ2-5; TRBD2 agrees at 8 bases. This CDR3 spans 14 amino acids. Germline V gene data show CDR1 as SNHLY and CDR2 as FYNNEI. J lost 11 bases, V lost 3 bases, and 11 bases had no gene match. CDR3 loop: CASSERPWREVQYF. CDR3 nucleotides: TGTGCCAGCAGTGAGCGCCCTTGGCGGGAGGTACAGTACTTC.

This clonotype was seen many times. This chain connects TRBV29-1 to TRBJ2-1; a weak D match, TRBD2 (5 bases). The CDR3 runs 12 residues. CDR1 and CDR2 (germline): SQVTM, ANQGSEA. V was trimmed by 6 bases and J by 4 bases, leaving 10 bases between them. CDR3 DNA: TGCAGCGTAAGGACTCTATACAATGAGCAGTTCTTC. This sequence encodes CSVRTLYNEQFF.

The gene calls are TRBV7-2 and TRBJ1-2; D remains ambiguous. V lost 1 base, J lost 8 bases, and 17 bases lay in between. Germline CDR1 is SGHTA and CDR2 is FQGNSA. The CDR3 runs 15 residues. The CDR3 DNA is TGTGCCAGCAGCTTAGGTGGAGTCTCCTATGGGGGCTACACCTTC. As protein: CASSLGGVSYGGYTF.

This clonotype was seen only a few times. A read error may explain this, as a much larger clone is one base away. V is TRBV12-3 or TRBV12-4 and J is TRBJ1-6; D is unclear. CDR3 length equals 14 residues. The CDR3, as DNA: TGTGCCAGCAGAGAGCAAGGGCGGAATTCACTCCTCCACTTT. Protein product: CASREQGRNSLLHF.

This clonotype showed up many times. V is TRBV3-1 and J is TRBJ1-2; D remains ambiguous. CDR3 length equals 14 residues. Trimming removed 0 bases at V and 8 bases at J, with 13 bases between. CDR1 and CDR2 (germline): LGHDT, YNNKEL (reference sequence). The CDR3 coding sequence is TGTGCCAGCAGCCAAGATCGCCTAGGCGGAGGCTACACCTTC. This translates into CASSQDRLGGGYTF.